One TCR beta chain is described in this entry. This sample's treatment: 15 to 20 received Ad26.COV2.S at low or high dose, single or two shots; 5 received placebo; per-sample allocation not given. Day 63 after the first vaccine or placebo injection was the time point for sampling. This sample was included in a study of Ad26.COV2.S vaccination and SARS-CoV-2 variants. Trimming removed 0 bases from V and 0 bases from J, with 8 bases in between. The CDR3 sequence is 15 residues long. Germline CDR1 is SGHNT and CDR2 is YYREEE (reference sequence). Only in-frame clones appear in the TCRdb table, and some are missing; sequencing was by immunoSEQ multiplex PCR. The table has about 390,000 clones, approximately 86% seen once; the top ten hold roughly 3.2%.

This TCR was sampled from a person between 18 and 65 years old who received the Ad26.COV2.S COVID-19 vaccine or a placebo. The chain employs TRBV5-4 and TRBJ2-3; the D is unclear. This specimen was peripheral blood, taken in a trial of Ad26.COV2.S vaccine versus placebo. The CDR3 loop reads CASSLVPASTDTQYF. DNA of the CDR3: TGTGCCAGCAGCTTGGTGCCCGCCAGCACAGATACGCAGTATTTT.